One sample yielded the 5 T cell receptor beta chains listed below, sequenced in a study of blood T cell repertoires in COVID-19. Produced via immunoSEQ multiplex PCR; TCRdb's table is partial and in-frame only. The data contain roughly 120,000 clones, about 80% of them singletons. Input material: peripheral blood. Receptor source: a man in his 70s with acute or convalescent COVID-19.

The V call is TRBV7-2, the J call TRBJ2-1; D is ambiguous. Trimming took 4 bases from V and 0 from J, leaving 10 bases between them. Per the germline V gene, CDR1 is SGHTA and CDR2 is FQGNSA. CDR3 length: 15 amino acids. The CDR3 loop reads CASSSTASSYNEQFF. CDR3 DNA: TGTGCCAGCAGCTCTACCGCAAGCTCCTACAATGAGCAGTTCTTC.

V is TRBV18 and J is TRBJ2-5; tentative D call: TRBD2 (5 bases). The germline CDR1 and CDR2 sequences are KGHSH and LQKENI. The CDR3 runs to 20 residues. The ends were cut back, 4 bases at V and 5 bases at J, with 32 bases in the middle. In DNA, the CDR3 is TGTGCCAGCTCACAATCCCCCGGGATAAGTATCGGCTGGGTAGGGGAGACCCAGTACTTC. Translating it yields CASSQSPGISIGWVGETQYF.

The V and J genes are TRBV6-5 and TRBJ1-4, with 7 positions matching TRBD1. J was trimmed by 5 bases and V by 6 bases; bases with no gene match: 3. CDR3 length: 13 residues. Per germline, CDR1 MNHEY and CDR2 SVGAGI. Written as DNA, the CDR3 is TGTGCCAGCAGGGACAGGATGAATGAAAAACTGTTTTTT. It is translated as CASRDRMNEKLFF.

The gene calls are TRBV5-6 and TRBJ1-1; possible D gene TRBD1, 6 bases. CDR1 SGHDT and CDR2 YYEEEE come from the germline V gene. The V gene lost 4 bases and the J gene lost 6 bases, with 19 bases spanning the gap. This CDR3 has 15 residues. CDR3 amino acids: CASSRQIQGISEAFF. CDR3 DNA sequence: TGTGCCAGCAGCCGCCAAATACAGGGAATCTCTGAAGCTTTCTTT.

The chain combines TRBV30 with TRBJ2-5; unclear D gene. The CDR3 is made up of 15 amino acids. Germline assignment: CDR1 GTSNPN and CDR2 SVGIG (reference sequence). The germline V and J ends were trimmed by 0 bases and 0 bases, with 11 bases remaining between them. The CDR3 coding sequence is TGTGCCTGGAGTGTACCCAACACCTACCAAGAGACCCAGTACTTC. Amino acid sequence: CAWSVPNTYQETQYF. The full variable domain, completed using reference TRBV30 and TRBJ2-5, is SQTIHQWPATLVQPVGSPLSLECTVEGTSNPNLYWYRQAAGRGLQLLFYSVGIGQISSEVPQNLSASRPQDRQFILSSKKLLLSDSGFYLCAWSVPNTYQETQYFGPGTRLLVL.